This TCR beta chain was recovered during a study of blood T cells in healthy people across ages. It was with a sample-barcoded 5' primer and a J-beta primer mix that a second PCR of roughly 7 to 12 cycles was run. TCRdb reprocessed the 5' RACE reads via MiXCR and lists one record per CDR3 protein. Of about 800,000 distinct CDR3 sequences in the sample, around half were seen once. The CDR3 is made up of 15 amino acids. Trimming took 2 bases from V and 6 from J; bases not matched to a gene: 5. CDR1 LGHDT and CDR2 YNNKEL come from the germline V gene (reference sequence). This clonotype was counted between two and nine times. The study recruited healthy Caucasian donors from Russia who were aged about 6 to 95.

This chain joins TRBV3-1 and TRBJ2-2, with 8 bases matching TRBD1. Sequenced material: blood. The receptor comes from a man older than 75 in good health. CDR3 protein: CASSQMYRGAGELFF. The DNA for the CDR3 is TGTGCCAGCAGCCAAATGTACAGGGGGGCCGGGGAGCTGTTTTTT.